This T cell receptor (beta chain) came from a study of response to subunit inactivated influenza vaccine. Ten or more counts support this clonotype. The antigen remains unidentified. CDR1 and CDR2 from the germline V gene are WSHSY and SAAADI. The V end lost 8 bases, the J end lost 0 bases, and 20 bases lay between the germline ends. This CDR3 spans 16 amino acids. Whole-study findings and limits: The authors proposed limited new T cell recruitment per seasonal influenza vaccination.

Using its own MiXCR run on the RT-PCR reads, TCRdb lists one record per CDR3 protein. The profile covers about 540,000 distinct CDR3 sequences, with approximately 22% appearing a single time and roughly 2.8% taken by the ten largest. The sample was also reused in another study, on T cells expressing NK-cell markers. That work adds: Scientists made TCR beta cDNA using 5'RACE template switching with UMIs. TCR beta repertoires came from sorted CD3+CD56+NKG2C+, CD3+CD56+NKG2C- and CD3+CD56-NKG2C+ T cells. HCMV seropositivity marked seven of the eight sequenced donors; one was seronegative. Dominant NKG2C+ clonotype frequencies of roughly 1.0-7.5% of CD8+ T cells were measured in more than 5 donors.

The sequence was obtained from a man aged 50 to 60 who received an inactivated influenza vaccine. The specimen comprised CD4+ T cells sorted from PBMCs, sampled less than 13 days after vaccination. The chain is built from TRBV10-2 and TRBJ2-7, with D tentatively TRBD2 (6 bases). The CDR3 DNA reads TGCGCCAGCTACCATTCTACTAGCCCGAGCTCCTACGAGCAGTACTTC. Its protein product is CASYHSTSPSSYEQYF.